This TCR beta chain was recorded in a study of T-cell memory formation after mild COVID-19. The CDR3 spans 16 residues. Germline CDR1 MNHEY, CDR2 SMNVEV (reference sequence). V was clipped by 5 bases and J by 3 bases, with 17 bases between them. TCRdb analysed the 5' RACE reads with MiXCR anew, one entry per CDR3 protein. The profile shows roughly 110,000 distinct CDR3 sequences, approximately 15% of them singletons. The clonotype originates from a man younger than 35 who had mild COVID-19 (a few samples of this study predate the infection). Cell type and time point are not known. Sequencing was carried out using PBMCs or a T cell subset sorted from them (not recorded which). This chain links TRBV27 with TRBJ2-1, with a possible D match to TRBD2 (5 bases). CDR3 in amino acids: CASSDPLGKGYNEQFF. CDR3 nucleotides: TGTGCCAGCAGTGACCCCCTCGGGAAGGGCTACAATGAGCAGTTCTTC.